This entry lists 10 T cell receptor beta chains sequenced from one sample in a study of blood T cell repertoires in COVID-19. Sequencing was performed with immunoSEQ multiplex PCR; in TCRdb, only in-frame clones are kept and a portion is missing. The sample has around 150,000 clones; approximately 88% are singletons. Sequencing was carried out using PBMCs or T cells enriched from blood (not recorded which). These receptor sequences come from a man in his sixties or seventies who had been exposed to COVID-19.

This clone has a count of ten or more. The genes are TRBV11-2 and TRBJ2-7, with TRBD2 identical over 10 bases. The length of the CDR3 is 17 residues. Trimming removed 4 bases from V and 0 bases from J; junction bases left unmatched: 9. CDR1 SGHAT and CDR2 FQNNGV come from the germline V gene. The CDR3, as DNA: TGTGCCAGCAGCTCTTTAGCGGGAGGTTTCCTCTCCTACGAGCAGTACTTC. This sequence encodes CASSSLAGGFLSYEQYF.

Only a few counts were recorded for this clone. CDR3 amino acids: CASSPSGTGRGNTIYF. DNA of the CDR3: TGTGCCAGCAGCCCCTCCGGGACAGGGCGCGGAAACACCATATATTTT. The chain joins TRBV7-2 to TRBJ1-3; 9 nucleotides line up with TRBD1. V lost 5 bases and J lost 4; bases outside the gene matches: 9. This CDR3 spans 16 amino acids. Per the germline V gene, CDR1 is SGHTA and CDR2 is FQGNSA.

The chain is built from TRBV5-5 and TRBJ1-2; D is uncertain. CDR1 is SGHKS and CDR2 is YYEKEE in the germline V gene (reference sequence). The germline V and J ends were trimmed by 4 bases and 6 bases, with 13 bases remaining between them. This CDR3 has 13 amino acids. The CDR3 region is CASSPPTGDGYTF. The CDR3 bases are TGTGCCAGCAGCCCTCCCACCGGGGATGGCTACACCTTC. Filled out from reference TRBV5-5 and TRBJ1-2, the complete variable domain reads DAGVTQSPTHLIKTRGQQVTLRCSPISGHKSVSWYQQVLGQGPQFIFQYYEKEERGRGNFPDRFSARQFPNYSSELNVNALLLGDSALYLCASSPPTGDGYTFGSGTRLTVV.

This chain joins TRBV6-6 and TRBJ1-1; TRBD1 matches at 9 bases. CDR1 MNHNY and CDR2 SVGAGI come from the germline V gene (reference sequence). This CDR3 is built from 14 residues. J was trimmed by 2 bases and V by 6 bases; bases with no gene match: 4. For the CDR3, the DNA is TGTGCCAGCAGCTTTACAGGGGGCAACACTGAAGCTTTCTTT. This sequence encodes CASSFTGGNTEAFF.

Only a few counts were recorded for this clone. V and J are TRBV6-5 and TRBJ1-4, with D tentatively TRBD1 (6 bases). The V and J ends lost 9 bases and 8 bases respectively, with 19 bases between them. Per the germline V gene, CDR1 is MNHEY and CDR2 is SVGAGI. CDR3 length equals 14 residues. The DNA for the CDR3 is TGTGCCAGTACTTTTCCGGGACAAGGGGAAAAACTGTTTTTT. As protein: CASTFPGQGEKLFF.

The chain recombines TRBV9 with TRBJ1-2; 10 bases align to TRBD1. The CDR3 extends over 15 amino acids. Germline V lookup: CDR1 SGDLS, CDR2 YYNGEE. V lost 3 bases and J lost 6; bases outside the gene matches: 8. The CDR3 DNA follows: TGTGCCAGCAGCGCGGGCGACAGGGGGCTAAATGGCTACACCTTC. It translates to CASSAGDRGLNGYTF.

V is TRBV3-1 (or the pseudogene TRBV3-2) and J is TRBJ2-2; the match to TRBD2 covers 8 bases. Germline CDR1 is LGHDT and CDR2 is YNNKEL (reference sequence). CDR3 length: 17 amino acids. J lost 0 bases, V lost 6 bases, and 9 bases had no gene match. The CDR3 loop reads CASRSSGGIANTGELFF. The CDR3 DNA sequence: TGTGCCAGCAGATCGAGCGGGGGTATCGCGAACACCGGGGAGCTGTTTTTT.

The chain joins TRBV3-1 (or the pseudogene TRBV3-2) to TRBJ2-7; D perhaps matches TRBD2 (6 bases). CDR1 and CDR2 from the germline V gene are LGHDT and YNNKEL (reference sequence). This CDR3 is 17 amino acids long. V dropped 0 bases and J dropped 4 bases, with 19 bases sitting between them. The CDR3 nucleotides are TGTGCCAGCAGCCAAGATAAGGTCCCGACTAGATCTTACGAGCAGTACTTC. Translated: CASSQDKVPTRSYEQYF.

The chain uses TRBV5-6 and TRBJ2-1; 12 bases are a match to TRBD1. Germline assignment: CDR1 SGHDT and CDR2 YYEEEE. With 4 bases clipped from V and 0 bases from J, the junction kept 8 bases outside the gene matches. The CDR3 runs 18 residues. The chain's CDR3 is CASSRGTGGPSSYNEQFF. CDR3 sequence (DNA): TGTGCCAGCAGCCGAGGGACAGGGGGCCCCTCCTCCTACAATGAGCAGTTCTTC. Drawing the rest from reference TRBV5-6 and TRBJ2-1, the complete variable domain is DAGVTQSPTHLIKTRGQQVTLRCSPKSGHDTVSWYQQALGQGPQFIFQYYEEEERQRGNFPDRFSGHQFPNYSSELNVNALLLGDSALYLCASSRGTGGPSSYNEQFFGPGTRLTVL.

This chain joins TRBV6-6 and TRBJ1-4; D is possibly TRBD1 (5 bases). V was trimmed by 6 bases and J by 3 bases, leaving 8 bases between them. CDR3 length equals 13 residues. The germline gives CDR1 MNHNY, CDR2 SVGAGI (reference sequence). In nucleotides, the CDR3 is TGTGCCAGCAGGGGGCTAGCTAATGAAAAACTGTTTTTT. Protein: CASRGLANEKLFF.